Following are 21 T cell receptor beta chains from one sample sequenced in a study of blood T cell repertoires in COVID-19. Produced via immunoSEQ multiplex PCR; TCRdb's table is partial and in-frame only. The repertoire holds approximately 77,000 clones, with just over 85% as singletons. Sequences were obtained from peripheral blood. The receptors originated from a man aged 25 to 40 with acute or convalescent COVID-19.

The chain joins TRBV27 to TRBJ1-4; D is ambiguous. The length of the CDR3 is 13 residues. V was clipped by 3 bases and J by 8 bases, with 10 bases between them. The germline V gene has CDR1 MNHEY and CDR2 SMNVEV (reference sequence). The CDR3 loop is CASSLEAKEKLFF. The CDR3 DNA follows: TGTGCCAGCAGTTTGGAGGCGAAAGAAAAACTGTTTTTT.

The chain combines TRBV24-1 with TRBJ1-6; D may be TRBD1 (5 bases). The CDR3 covers 19 residues. Looked up from germline, CDR1 is KGHDR and CDR2 is SFDVKD. Between the trimmed V and J ends, which lost 9 bases and 8 bases, there was a span of 31 bases. DNA for the CDR3: TGTGCCACCTTATATACACCGGGGGTCGTGGGTCTTGACTATTCACCCCTCCACTTT. This encodes CATLYTPGVVGLDYSPLHF.

This chain connects TRBV9 to TRBJ1-1; 7 positions match TRBD1. The V gene end was trimmed by 1 base and the J gene end by 3 bases; junction bases not matched to a gene: 9. CDR1 SGDLS and CDR2 YYNGEE come from the germline V gene. This CDR3 is 16 amino acids long. The CDR3 protein is CASSVTPGGSDTEAFF. For the CDR3, the DNA is TGTGCCAGCAGCGTAACCCCAGGGGGATCGGACACTGAAGCTTTCTTT.

The chain is built from TRBV6-6 and TRBJ2-7, with D possibly matching TRBD2 (7 bases). The CDR3 has 13 residues. The germline gives CDR1 MNHNY, CDR2 SVGAGI (reference sequence). V gave up 4 bases and J gave up 4 bases, with 11 bases separating them. The CDR3 region is CASSSGGPYEQYV. The CDR3 coding sequence is TGTGCCAGCAGTTCGGGGGGCCCATACGAGCAGTACGTC.

This chain joins TRBV19 and TRBJ1-5; 7 bases align to TRBD1. The CDR3 totals 16 residues. Trimming at V came to 6 bases and at J to 4 bases, leaving 12 bases not matched to a gene. Germline CDR1 is LNHDA and CDR2 is SQIVND (reference sequence). The CDR3 here is CASSPIGTDYNQPQHF. The CDR3, as DNA: TGTGCCAGTAGCCCAATCGGGACAGACTATAATCAGCCCCAGCATTTT.

The rearrangement joins TRBV30 to TRBJ2-3; the match to TRBD1 covers 10 bases. Germline V gives CDR1 GTSNPN, CDR2 SVGIG (reference sequence). The CDR3 runs 12 residues. J gave up 5 bases and V 6 bases, and 2 bases lay outside the gene matches. The DNA for the CDR3 is TGTGCCTGCGACAGGGGGCTAGATACGCAGTATTTT. Protein: CACDRGLDTQYF. The entire variable domain, with the rest obtained from reference TRBV30 and TRBJ2-3, is as follows: SQTIHQWPATLVQPVGSPLSLECTVEGTSNPNLYWYRQAAGRGLQLLFYSVGIGQISSEVPQNLSASRPQDRQFILSSKKLLLSDSGFYLCACDRGLDTQYFGPGTRLTVL.

The rearrangement links TRBV29-1 to TRBJ2-1, with 9 bases aligning to TRBD2. Germline CDR1 reads SQVTM; CDR2 reads ANQGSEA. The CDR3 spans 14 residues. The V gene end was trimmed by 4 bases and the J gene end by 5 bases; junction bases not matched to a gene: 6. CDR3 region: CSVVRLAGNNEQFF. In DNA form, the CDR3 reads TGCAGCGTTGTACGCCTAGCGGGGAACAATGAGCAGTTCTTC.

The chain recombines TRBV5-1 with TRBJ1-1; no reliable D call. Germline CDR1 SGHRS, CDR2 YFSETQ. The CDR3 has 15 residues. The germline V and J ends were trimmed by 6 bases and 7 bases, with 22 bases remaining between them. The CDR3 sequence: CASNPGRIYGGEAFF. Here the CDR3 DNA reads TGCGCCAGCAACCCAGGTCGCATATACGGAGGTGAAGCTTTCTTT.

For this clone: Other DNA sequences in this specimen translate into the identical CDR3. V gene TRBV18 combines with J gene TRBJ2-5; D may be TRBD2 (5 bases). This CDR3 is 13 amino acids long. V was clipped by 6 bases and J by 2 bases, with 10 bases between them. Germline V gene lookup returns CDR1 KGHSH and CDR2 LQKENI. The DNA of the CDR3 is TGTGCCAGCTCGCCTCAGCGGCAAGAGACCCAGTACTTC. It yields the protein CASSPQRQETQYF.

The chain recombines TRBV6-2 or TRBV6-3 with TRBJ1-3; no definite D call. V dropped 3 bases and J dropped 0 bases, with 6 bases sitting between them. The CDR3 is made up of 14 amino acids. The germline V gene encodes CDR1 MNHEY and CDR2 SVGEGT. CDR3 loop: CASSYGASGNTIYF. The CDR3 DNA follows: TGTGCCAGCAGTTATGGAGCCTCTGGAAACACCATATATTTT.

This rearrangement joins TRBV5-6 to TRBJ2-1; 12 nucleotides match TRBD2. Trimming took 4 bases from V and 5 from J; bases not matched to a gene: 10. The CDR3 runs 17 residues. CDR1 and CDR2 (germline): SGHDT, YYEEEE. The DNA of the CDR3 is TGTGCCAGCAGCGCGATCCCGACTAGCGGGAGAAACAATGAGCAGTTCTTC. Protein sequence: CASSAIPTSGRNNEQFF.

This chain joins TRBV3-1 (or the pseudogene TRBV3-2) and TRBJ1-4; the match to TRBD1 covers 7 bases. Germline V lookup: CDR1 LGHDT, CDR2 YNNKEL (reference sequence). Losses at the gene ends were 4 bases for V and 5 bases for J; bases not matched to a gene: 13. The CDR3 consists of 17 residues. The CDR3 DNA reads TGTGCCAGCAGCCTTACGAGGCCGGGACAGAAGAATGAAAAACTGTTTTTT. Its protein is CASSLTRPGQKNEKLFF.

This clone was recorded only once. The CDR3 protein is CASSLDGLFF. The CDR3 DNA reads as TGTGCCAGCAGCTTAGATGGGCTCTTCTTT. The chain links TRBV7-8 to TRBJ1-1; D is uncertain. There are 10 residues in the CDR3. Germline CDR1 is SGHVS and CDR2 is FQNEAQ. Deletions cut 1 base from V and 14 bases from J, with 8 bases between.

This clone was counted a single time. This chain uses TRBV6-6 with TRBJ2-2; 11 positions match TRBD2. CDR3 length: 15 residues. CDR1 is MNHNY, CDR2 SVGAGI, per germline (reference sequence). V gave up 9 bases and J gave up 7 bases; unmatched junction bases: 10. CDR3 DNA: TGTGCCAGTACTAGCGGGAGTTCTTCTAACGGGGAGCTGTTTTTT. Protein sequence: CASTSGSSSNGELFF.

The gene calls are TRBV6-5 and TRBJ1-3; no reliable D call. V gave up 7 bases and J gave up 4 bases, with 17 bases separating them. Germline lookup yields CDR1 MNHEY and CDR2 SVGAGI. CDR3 length: 15 amino acids. CDR3 amino acids: CASTTFWEKGNTIYF. In DNA, the CDR3 is TGTGCCAGCACTACCTTCTGGGAGAAAGGAAACACCATATATTTT.

V and J are TRBV5-1 and TRBJ2-2; a possible D gene is TRBD2 (6 bases). CDR1 and CDR2 (germline): SGHRS, YFSETQ. Trimming left V 2 bases short and J 6 bases short, with 14 bases between. The CDR3 length is 15 residues. Written as DNA, the CDR3 is TGCGCCAGCAGCTTCGGCGGGAATCGGGCCGGGGAGCTGTTTTTT. Its protein product is CASSFGGNRAGELFF. Together with reference TRBV5-1 and TRBJ2-2, the CDR3 gives the full variable domain: KAGVTQTPRYLIKTRGQQVTLSCSPISGHRSVSWYQQTPGQGLQFLFEYFSETQRNKGNFPGRFSGRQFSNSRSEMNVSTLELGDSALYLCASSFGGNRAGELFFGEGSRLTVL.

This chain uses TRBV15 with TRBJ1-5; D uncertain. The CDR3 has 14 residues. Germline CDR1 is LNHNV and CDR2 is YYDKDF (reference sequence). The V gene lost 5 bases and the J gene lost 7 bases, with 15 bases spanning the gap. CDR3 residues: CATSERQTGQPQHF. The DNA for the CDR3 is TGTGCCACCAGCGAGAGGCAAACCGGGCAGCCCCAGCATTTT.

V and J are TRBV24-1 and TRBJ1-2; maybe TRBD1 (6 bases). Germline V gene lookup returns CDR1 KGHDR and CDR2 SFDVKD. Trimming took 3 bases from V and 8 from J, leaving 12 bases between them. The CDR3 runs to 13 residues. The DNA for the CDR3 is TGTGCCACCAGTGATCTCGGACAGCGAGGCTACACCTTC. Translation: CATSDLGQRGYTF.

This chain connects TRBV28 to TRBJ1-4, with D maybe TRBD1 (6 bases). The CDR3 runs 17 residues. V lost 6 bases to trimming and J lost 3 bases, with 20 bases between them. CDR1 and CDR2 (germline): MDHEN, SYDVKM. The DNA for the CDR3 is TGTGCCAGCAGAGACCGTTCAGGGGTTATGGCTAATGAAAAACTGTTTTTT. Translated, it gives CASRDRSGVMANEKLFF.

The rearrangement links TRBV30 to TRBJ2-4; no firm D call. Trimming stripped 0 bases from V and 8 bases from J, with 14 bases between. Germline loops: CDR1 GTSNPN, CDR2 SVGIG (reference sequence). The length of the CDR3 is 14 residues. This CDR3 reads CAWSVVASTDIQYF. CDR3 nucleotides: TGTGCCTGGAGTGTAGTAGCCTCGACGGACATTCAGTACTTC. Based on the CDR3 plus reference TRBV30 and TRBJ2-4, the full variable domain is SQTIHQWPATLVQPVGSPLSLECTVEGTSNPNLYWYRQAAGRGLQLLFYSVGIGQISSEVPQNLSASRPQDRQFILSSKKLLLSDSGFYLCAWSVVASTDIQYFGAGTRLSVL.

The chain employs TRBV18 and TRBJ2-1; the D gene is possibly TRBD1 (6 bases). The CDR3 loop spans 13 amino acids. Germline V gene lookup returns CDR1 KGHSH and CDR2 LQKENI. V gave up 5 bases and J gave up 9 bases, with 14 bases separating them. The CDR3 protein is CASSSPGVTEQFF. CDR3 DNA sequence: TGTGCCAGCTCAAGCCCAGGGGTTACTGAGCAGTTCTTC.